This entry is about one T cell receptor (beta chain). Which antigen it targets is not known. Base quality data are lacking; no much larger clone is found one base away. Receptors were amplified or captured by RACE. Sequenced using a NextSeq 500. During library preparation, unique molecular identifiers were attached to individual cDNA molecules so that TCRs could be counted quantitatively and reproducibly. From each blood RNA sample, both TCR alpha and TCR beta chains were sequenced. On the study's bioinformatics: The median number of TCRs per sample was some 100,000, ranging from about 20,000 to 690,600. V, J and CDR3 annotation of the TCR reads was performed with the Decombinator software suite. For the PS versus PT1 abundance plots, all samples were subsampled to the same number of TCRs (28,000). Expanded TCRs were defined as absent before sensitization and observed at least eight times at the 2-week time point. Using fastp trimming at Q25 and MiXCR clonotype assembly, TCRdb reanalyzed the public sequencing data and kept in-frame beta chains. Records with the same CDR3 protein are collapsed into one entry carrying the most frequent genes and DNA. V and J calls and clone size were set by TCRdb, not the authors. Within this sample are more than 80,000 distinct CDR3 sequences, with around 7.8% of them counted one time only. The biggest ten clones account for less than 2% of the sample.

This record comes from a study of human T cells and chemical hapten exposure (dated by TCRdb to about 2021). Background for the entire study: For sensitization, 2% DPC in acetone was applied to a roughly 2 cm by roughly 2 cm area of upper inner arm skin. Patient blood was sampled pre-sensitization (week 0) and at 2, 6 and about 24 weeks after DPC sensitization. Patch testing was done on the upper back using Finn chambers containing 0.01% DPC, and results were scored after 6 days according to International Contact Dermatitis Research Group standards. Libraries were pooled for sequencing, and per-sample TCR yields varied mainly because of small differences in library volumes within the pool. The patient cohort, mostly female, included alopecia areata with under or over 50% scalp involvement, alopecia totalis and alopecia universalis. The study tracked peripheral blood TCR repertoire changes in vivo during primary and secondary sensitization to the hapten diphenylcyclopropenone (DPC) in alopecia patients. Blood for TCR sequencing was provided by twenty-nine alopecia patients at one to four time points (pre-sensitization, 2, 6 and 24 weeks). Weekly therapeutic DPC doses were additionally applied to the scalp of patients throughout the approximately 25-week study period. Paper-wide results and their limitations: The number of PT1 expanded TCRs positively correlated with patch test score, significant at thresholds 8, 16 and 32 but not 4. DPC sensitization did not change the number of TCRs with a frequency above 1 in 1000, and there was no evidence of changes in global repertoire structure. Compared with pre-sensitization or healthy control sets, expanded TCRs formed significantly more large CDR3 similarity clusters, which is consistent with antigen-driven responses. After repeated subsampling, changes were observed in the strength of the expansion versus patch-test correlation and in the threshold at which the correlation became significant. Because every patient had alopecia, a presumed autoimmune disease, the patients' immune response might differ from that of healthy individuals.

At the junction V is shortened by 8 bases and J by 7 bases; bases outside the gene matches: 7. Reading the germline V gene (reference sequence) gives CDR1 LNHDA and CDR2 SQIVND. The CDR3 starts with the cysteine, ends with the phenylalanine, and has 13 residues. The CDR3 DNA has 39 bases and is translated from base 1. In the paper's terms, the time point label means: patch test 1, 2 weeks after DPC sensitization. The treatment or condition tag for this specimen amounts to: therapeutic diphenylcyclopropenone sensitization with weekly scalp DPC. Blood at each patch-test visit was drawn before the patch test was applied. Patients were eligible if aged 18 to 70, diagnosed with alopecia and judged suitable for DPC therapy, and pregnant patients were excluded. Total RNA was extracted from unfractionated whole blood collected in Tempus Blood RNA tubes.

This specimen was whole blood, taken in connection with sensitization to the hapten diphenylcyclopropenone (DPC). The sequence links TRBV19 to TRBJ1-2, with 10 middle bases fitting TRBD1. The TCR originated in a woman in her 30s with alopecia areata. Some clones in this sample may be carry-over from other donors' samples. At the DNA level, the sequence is TGTGCCAGTTCCTACGACAGGGGGCTTGGCTACACCTTC. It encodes CASSYDRGLGYTF. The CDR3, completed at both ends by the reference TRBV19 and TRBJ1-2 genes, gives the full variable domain DGGITQSPKYLFRKEGQNVTLSCEQNLNHDAMYWYRQDPGQGLRLIYYSQIVNDFQKGDIAEGYSVSREKKESFPLTVTSAQKNPTAFYLCASSYDRGLGYTFGSGTRLTVV.